What follows is one T cell receptor (beta chain) and its context. The sample is drawn from a study of T cell changes during pregnancy in multiple sclerosis. TCRdb's copy holds only in-frame clones and misses some; the assay was immunoSEQ multiplex PCR. The sample has more than 25,000 clones; around 91% are singletons. V shed 7 bases and J shed 2 bases, with 18 bases lying between them. Germline V gene lookup returns CDR1 SGHTA and CDR2 FQGNSA. The CDR3 spans 15 residues. The material was CD8+ T cells from peripheral blood mononuclear cells, obtained in the second trimester of pregnancy. The rearrangement links TRBV7-2 to TRBJ2-7; the D gene is possibly TRBD1 (6 bases). The receptor was isolated from a female donor in good health, enrolled as a control in a pregnancy study. In DNA form, the CDR3 reads TGTGCCAGCACCATCTATAGGACAGTCCCCTACGAGCAGTACTTC. This sequence encodes CASTIYRTVPYEQYF.